The text below deals with one T cell receptor (beta chain). Its specificity is not known. The data derive from a study of OX40 agonist ivuxolimab in advanced cancers. Study context: Prior checkpoint blockade (anti-PD-1, anti-PD-L1 or anti-CTLA-4) was permitted; around 37% had it. Overall study findings and caveats: Clonal expansion in partial responders at 0.1-3.0 mg/kg ranked among the lowest.

The table came from immunoSEQ multiplex PCR; TCRdb's copy has only in-frame clones and leaves some out. The sample lists about 86,000 clones; under 95% were seen once. Specimen: CD4+ or CD8+ T cells sorted from blood, collected in a trial of the OX40 agonist ivuxolimab. The TCR comes from an adult with an advanced solid tumor such as melanoma, head and neck, liver or kidney cancer.

CDR3 sequence (DNA): TGTGCCTGGAGTTGGTCGGTAGGGGCCTACGAGCAGTACTTC. Its protein is CAWSWSVGAYEQYF. This chain joins TRBV30 and TRBJ2-7; maybe TRBD1 (5 bases). The CDR3 loop spans 14 amino acids. CDR1 and CDR2 from the germline V gene are GTSNPN and SVGIG (reference sequence). The V end lost 2 bases, the J end lost 2 bases, and 13 bases lay between the germline ends.